Sequencing of this T cell receptor beta chain was carried out in a study of T cell responses to AZD1222 COVID-19 vaccine. TCRdb's table, derived via immunoSEQ multiplex PCR, lists solely in-frame clones and lacks some. The table includes about 100,000 clones, around nine tenths detected once. For this clone: Its antigen is undetermined.

V shed 8 bases and J 9 bases; nucleotides not matched to a gene: 7. Germline-derived CDR1 and CDR2 are LNHDA and SQIVND (reference sequence). This CDR3 contains 14 residues. Whole-study findings and limits: Possibly, clonal diversity was underestimated; donors were largely white British and included more females. Just a handful of people given AZD1222 tested seropositive at baseline. Reports say nearly half of spike-specific TCRs go after unmutated variant regions. Receipt of two AZD1222 doses was followed by a rise in Spike-specific TCR breadth and depth.

This sequence originates from an adult in good health. The material sequenced was peripheral blood, taken on day 0 of AZD1222 vaccination. V is TRBV19 and J is TRBJ2-2; 12 positions agree with TRBD2. The CDR3 sequence: CASGLAGFSWELFF. As DNA, the CDR3 is TGTGCCAGTGGACTAGCGGGGTTCAGTTGGGAGCTGTTTTTT.